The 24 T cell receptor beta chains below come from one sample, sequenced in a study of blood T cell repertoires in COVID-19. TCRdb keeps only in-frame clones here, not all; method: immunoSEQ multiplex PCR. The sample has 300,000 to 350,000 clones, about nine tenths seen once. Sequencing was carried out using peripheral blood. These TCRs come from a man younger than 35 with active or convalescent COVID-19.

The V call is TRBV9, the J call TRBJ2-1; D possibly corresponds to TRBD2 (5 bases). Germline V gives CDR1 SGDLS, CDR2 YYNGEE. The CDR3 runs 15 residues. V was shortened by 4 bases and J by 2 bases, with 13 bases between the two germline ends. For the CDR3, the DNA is TGTGCCAGCAGCCCGGACTTCACTGCCTACAATGAGCAGTTCTTC. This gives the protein CASSPDFTAYNEQFF.

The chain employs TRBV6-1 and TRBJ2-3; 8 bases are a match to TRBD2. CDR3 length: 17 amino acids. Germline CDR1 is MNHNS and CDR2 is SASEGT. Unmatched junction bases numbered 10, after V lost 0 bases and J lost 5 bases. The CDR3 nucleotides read TGTGCCAGCAGTGAAGCGAATAGCGGGACCGGAAGAGATACGCAGTATTTT. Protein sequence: CASSEANSGTGRDTQYF.

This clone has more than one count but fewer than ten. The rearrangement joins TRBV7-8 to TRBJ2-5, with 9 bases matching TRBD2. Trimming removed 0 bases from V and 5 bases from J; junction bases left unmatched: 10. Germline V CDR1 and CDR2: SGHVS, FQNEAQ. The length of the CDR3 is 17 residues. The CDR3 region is CASSLARGLAGYETQYF. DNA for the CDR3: TGTGCCAGCAGCTTAGCGCGGGGGCTAGCGGGGTATGAGACCCAGTACTTC. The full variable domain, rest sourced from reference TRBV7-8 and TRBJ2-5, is GAGVSQSPRYKVAKRGQDVALRCDPISGHVSLFWYQQALGQGPEFLTYFQNEAQLDKSGLPSDRFFAERPEGSVSTLKIQRTQQEDSAVYLCASSLARGLAGYETQYFGPGTRLLVL.

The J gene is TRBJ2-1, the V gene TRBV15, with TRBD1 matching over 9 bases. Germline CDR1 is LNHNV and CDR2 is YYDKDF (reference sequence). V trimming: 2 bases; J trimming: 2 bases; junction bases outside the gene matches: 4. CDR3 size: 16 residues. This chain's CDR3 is CATSRPDRGAYNEQFF. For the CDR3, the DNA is TGTGCCACCAGCAGACCAGACAGGGGGGCCTACAATGAGCAGTTCTTC.

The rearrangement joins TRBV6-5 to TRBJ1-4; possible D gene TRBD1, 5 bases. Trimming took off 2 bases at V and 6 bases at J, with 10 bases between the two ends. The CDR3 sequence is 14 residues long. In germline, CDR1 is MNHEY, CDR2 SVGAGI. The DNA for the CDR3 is TGTGCCAGCAGTTACGACAGTACGGATGAAAAACTGTTTTTT. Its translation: CASSYDSTDEKLFF.

CDR3 in amino acids: CASGLYEQYF. In DNA form, the CDR3 reads TGTGCCAGCGGCCTTTACGAGCAGTACTTC. The chain uses TRBV5-8 and TRBJ2-7, with D uncertain. V was clipped by 7 bases and J by 4 bases, with 6 bases between them. Looked up from germline, CDR1 is SGHTS and CDR2 is YDEGEE. The CDR3 is made up of 10 amino acids.

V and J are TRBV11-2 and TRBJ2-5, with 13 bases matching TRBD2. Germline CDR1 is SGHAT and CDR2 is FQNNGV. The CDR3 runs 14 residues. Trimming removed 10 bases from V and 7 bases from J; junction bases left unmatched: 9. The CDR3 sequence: CATGLAGVPATQYF. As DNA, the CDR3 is TGTGCCACCGGACTAGCGGGGGTTCCGGCGACCCAGTACTTC.

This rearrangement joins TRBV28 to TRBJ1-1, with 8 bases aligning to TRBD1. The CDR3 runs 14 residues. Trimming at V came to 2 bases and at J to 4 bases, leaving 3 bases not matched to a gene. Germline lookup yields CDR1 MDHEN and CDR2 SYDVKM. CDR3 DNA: TGTGCCAGCAGTTTACAGGGGGCGGTCACTGAAGCTTTCTTT. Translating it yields CASSLQGAVTEAFF. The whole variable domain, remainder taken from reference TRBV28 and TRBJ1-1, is DVKVTQSSRYLVKRTGEKVFLECVQDMDHENMFWYRQDPGLGLRLIYFSYDVKMKEKGDIPEGYSVSREKKERFSLILESASTNQTSMYLCASSLQGAVTEAFFGQGTRLTVV.

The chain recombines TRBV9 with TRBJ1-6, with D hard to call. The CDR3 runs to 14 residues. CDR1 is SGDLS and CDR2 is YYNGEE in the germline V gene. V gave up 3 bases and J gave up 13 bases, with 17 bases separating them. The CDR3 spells CASSAASALFPLHF. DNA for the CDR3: TGTGCCAGCAGCGCCGCGTCCGCTCTCTTTCCCCTCCACTTT.

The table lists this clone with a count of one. CDR3 nucleotides: TGTGCCAGCAGACAACTCTCAGGGGGGAACACTGAAGCTTTCTTT. It encodes CASRQLSGGNTEAFF. V is TRBV28 and J is TRBJ1-1; 7 bases are a match to TRBD1. This CDR3 spans 15 amino acids. Germline V gives CDR1 MDHEN, CDR2 SYDVKM. Germline trimming cut 6 bases from V and 1 base from J; bases unmatched to any gene: 8.

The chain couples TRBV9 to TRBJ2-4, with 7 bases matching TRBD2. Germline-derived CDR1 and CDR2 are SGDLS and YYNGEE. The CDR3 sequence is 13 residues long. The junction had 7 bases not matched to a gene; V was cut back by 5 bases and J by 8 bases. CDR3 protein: CASSEGGEDIQYF. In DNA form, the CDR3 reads TGTGCCAGCAGTGAGGGAGGGGAGGACATTCAGTACTTC. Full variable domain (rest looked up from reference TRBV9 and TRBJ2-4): DSGVTQTPKHLITATGQRVTLRCSPRSGDLSVYWYQQSLDQGLQFLIQYYNGEERAKGNILERFSAQQFPDLHSELNLSSLELGDSALYFCASSEGGEDIQYFGAGTRLSVL.

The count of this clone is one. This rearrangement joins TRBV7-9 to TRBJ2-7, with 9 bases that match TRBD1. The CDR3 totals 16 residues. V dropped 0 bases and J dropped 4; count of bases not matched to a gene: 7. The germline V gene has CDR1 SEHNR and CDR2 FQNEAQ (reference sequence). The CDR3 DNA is TGTGCCAGCAGCTTAGCTTCCGGGACAGGGTGGTACGAGCAGTACTTC. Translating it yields CASSLASGTGWYEQYF.

The CDR3 region has the DNA TGTGCCAGCAGCCGGGACAACTACGAGCAGTACTTC. Protein: CASSRDNYEQYF. The rearrangement links TRBV12-3 or TRBV12-4 to TRBJ2-7, with D maybe TRBD1 (6 bases). V gave up 6 bases and J gave up 3 bases, with 9 bases separating them. This CDR3 has 12 amino acids.

CDR3 DNA: TGTGCCAGCAGTCCTCATCAGGATAGTAGGACTGAAGCTTTCTTT. Protein product: CASSPHQDSRTEAFF. This sequence joins TRBV28 and TRBJ1-1; D ambiguous. Germline values: CDR1 MDHEN, CDR2 SYDVKM. V was shortened by 5 bases and J by 5 bases, with 18 bases between the two germline ends. The CDR3 covers 15 residues.

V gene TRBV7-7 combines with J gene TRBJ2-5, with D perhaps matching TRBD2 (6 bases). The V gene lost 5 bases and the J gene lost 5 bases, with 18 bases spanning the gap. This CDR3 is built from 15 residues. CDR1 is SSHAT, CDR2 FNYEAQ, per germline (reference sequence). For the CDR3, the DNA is TGTGCCAGCAGCCCCGCCGGGAGCGCCGGGGAGACCCAGTACTTC. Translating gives CASSPAGSAGETQYF. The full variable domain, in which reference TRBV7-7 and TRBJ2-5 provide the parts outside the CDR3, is GAGVSQSPRYKVTKRGQDVTLRCDPISSHATLYWYQQALGQGPEFLTYFNYEAQPDKSGLPSDRFSAERPEGSISTLTIQRTEQRDSAMYRCASSPAGSAGETQYFGPGTRLLVL.

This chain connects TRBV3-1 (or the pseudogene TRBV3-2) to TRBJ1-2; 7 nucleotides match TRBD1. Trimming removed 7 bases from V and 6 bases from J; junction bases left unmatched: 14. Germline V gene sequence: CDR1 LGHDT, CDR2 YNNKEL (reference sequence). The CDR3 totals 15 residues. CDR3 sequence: CASNFQGGGEHGYTF. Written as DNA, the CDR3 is TGTGCCAGCAATTTCCAGGGGGGCGGGGAGCATGGCTACACCTTC.

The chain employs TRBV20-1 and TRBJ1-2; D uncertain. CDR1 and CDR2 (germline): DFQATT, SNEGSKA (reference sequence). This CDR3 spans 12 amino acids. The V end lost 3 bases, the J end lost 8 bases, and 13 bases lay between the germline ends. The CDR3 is CSASSGLDGYTF. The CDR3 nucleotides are TGCAGTGCTAGTTCGGGGTTAGACGGCTACACCTTC.

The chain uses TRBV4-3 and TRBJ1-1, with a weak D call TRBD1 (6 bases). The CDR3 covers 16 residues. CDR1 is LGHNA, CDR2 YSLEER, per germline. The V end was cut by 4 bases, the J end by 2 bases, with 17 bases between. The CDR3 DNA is TGCGCCAGCAGCCTAACATGGGACACGCTAAACACTGAAGCTTTCTTT. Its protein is CASSLTWDTLNTEAFF.

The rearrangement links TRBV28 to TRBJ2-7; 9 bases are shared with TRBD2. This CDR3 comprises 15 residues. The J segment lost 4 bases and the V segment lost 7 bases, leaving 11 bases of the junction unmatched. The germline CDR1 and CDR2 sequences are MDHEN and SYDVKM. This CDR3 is CASNVPGTSIYEQYF. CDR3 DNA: TGTGCCAGCAACGTACCCGGGACTAGCATATACGAGCAGTACTTC.

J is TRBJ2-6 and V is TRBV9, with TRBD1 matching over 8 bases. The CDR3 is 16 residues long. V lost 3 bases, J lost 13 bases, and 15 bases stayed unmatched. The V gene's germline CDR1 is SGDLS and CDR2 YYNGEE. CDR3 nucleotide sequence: TGTGCCAGCAGCGAAGGACAGGGTGACCGGAATAAAGTCCTGACTTTC. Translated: CASSEGQGDRNKVLTF.

Written as DNA, the CDR3 is TGTGCCACCTCACGGGGGGGGTACACTGAAGCTTTCTTT. The encoded protein is CATSRGGYTEAFF. The chain has TRBV19 and TRBJ1-1, with D possibly TRBD1 on 5 matching bases. CDR1 and CDR2 (germline): LNHDA, SQIVND (reference sequence). This CDR3 region has 13 residues. V dropped 10 bases and J dropped 3 bases, with 15 bases sitting between them.

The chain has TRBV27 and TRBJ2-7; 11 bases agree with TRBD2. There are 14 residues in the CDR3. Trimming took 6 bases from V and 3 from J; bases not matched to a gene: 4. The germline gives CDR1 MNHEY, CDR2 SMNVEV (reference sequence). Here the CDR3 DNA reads TGTGCCAGCAGATCTAGCGGGAGGTTCTACGAGCAGTACTTC. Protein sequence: CASRSSGRFYEQYF.

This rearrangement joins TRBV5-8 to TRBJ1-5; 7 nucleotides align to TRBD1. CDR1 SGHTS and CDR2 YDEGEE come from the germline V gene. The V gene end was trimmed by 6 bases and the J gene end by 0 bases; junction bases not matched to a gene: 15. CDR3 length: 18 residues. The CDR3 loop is CASIPAGSGTDSNQPQHF. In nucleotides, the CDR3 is TGTGCCAGCATCCCTGCGGGATCCGGGACAGATAGCAATCAGCCCCAGCATTTT.

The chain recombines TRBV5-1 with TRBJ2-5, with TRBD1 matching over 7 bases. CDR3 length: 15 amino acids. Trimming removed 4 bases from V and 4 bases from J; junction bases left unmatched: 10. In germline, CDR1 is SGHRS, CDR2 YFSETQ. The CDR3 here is CASSPTLTGIETQYF. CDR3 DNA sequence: TGCGCCAGCAGCCCTACTTTGACAGGGATAGAGACCCAGTACTTC. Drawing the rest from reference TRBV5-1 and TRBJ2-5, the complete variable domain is KAGVTQTPRYLIKTRGQQVTLSCSPISGHRSVSWYQQTPGQGLQFLFEYFSETQRNKGNFPGRFSGRQFSNSRSEMNVSTLELGDSALYLCASSPTLTGIETQYFGPGTRLLVL.